These T cell receptor beta chains were read from a single sample in a study of blood T cell repertoires in COVID-19. TCRdb keeps only in-frame clones here, not all; method: immunoSEQ multiplex PCR. The table shows some 350,000 clones, with more than 85% occurring only once. Sequences were obtained from peripheral blood. Receptors were obtained from a human donor in a cohort sampled during active COVID-19. Each CDR3 is given without its conserved first and last residue. The D gene is left open where the match is weak. Clone size is not always given. Where it is, it says once, few, many or a class for expanded clones.

abundance: once; j_gene: TRBJ2-7; v_gene: TRBV3-1/TRBV3-2; d_gene: NA; CDR3aa: ASSQVRHYEQY
abundance: NA; j_gene: TRBJ1-6; v_gene: TRBV10-2; d_gene: NA; CDR3aa: ATLRGPGNSPLH
abundance: NA; j_gene: TRBJ2-7; v_gene: TRBV5-1; d_gene: TRBD2; CDR3aa: ASSSGTSGYEQY
abundance: NA; j_gene: TRBJ2-4; v_gene: TRBV5-1; d_gene: NA; CDR3aa: ASSLAGGRTNIQY
abundance: NA; j_gene: TRBJ2-2; v_gene: TRBV30; d_gene: NA; CDR3aa: AWSVGSVTGELF
abundance: NA; j_gene: TRBJ2-1; v_gene: TRBV5-5; d_gene: TRBD2; CDR3aa: ASSMGVAGGRRNEQF
abundance: NA; j_gene: TRBJ1-1; v_gene: TRBV12-3/TRBV12-4; d_gene: TRBD1; CDR3aa: ASSSDRDRGAF
abundance: NA; j_gene: TRBJ2-2; v_gene: TRBV15; d_gene: NA; CDR3aa: ATTAEPATGELF
abundance: NA; j_gene: TRBJ2-1; v_gene: TRBV4-1; d_gene: NA; CDR3aa: ASSGLNIYNEQF
abundance: NA; j_gene: TRBJ1-2; v_gene: TRBV5-1; d_gene: TRBD1; CDR3aa: ASSLGDRGGYT
abundance: NA; j_gene: TRBJ1-1; v_gene: TRBV6-5; d_gene: NA; CDR3aa: ASSYSSEGTEAF
abundance: NA; j_gene: TRBJ1-6; v_gene: TRBV28; d_gene: NA; CDR3aa: ASSRLYRSSYNSPLH
abundance: NA; j_gene: TRBJ2-2; v_gene: TRBV28; d_gene: NA; CDR3aa: ASSSLIIPGELF
abundance: NA; j_gene: TRBJ2-7; v_gene: TRBV5-1; d_gene: NA; CDR3aa: ASSAGTYYEQY
abundance: NA; j_gene: TRBJ1-2; v_gene: TRBV14; d_gene: NA; CDR3aa: ASSQLGEDIPGYT
abundance: NA; j_gene: TRBJ1-1; v_gene: TRBV7-9; d_gene: NA; CDR3aa: ASTLPLNTEAF
abundance: NA; j_gene: TRBJ2-7; v_gene: TRBV21-1; d_gene: NA; CDR3aa: ASNRLAGVYEQY
abundance: once; j_gene: TRBJ2-1; v_gene: TRBV28; d_gene: NA; CDR3aa: ASSLLASNDEQF
abundance: NA; j_gene: TRBJ2-5; v_gene: TRBV5-3; d_gene: TRBD1; CDR3aa: ARSLIKDRGFGETQY
abundance: NA; j_gene: TRBJ2-4; v_gene: TRBV2; d_gene: NA; CDR3aa: ASSEEGGGWDIQY
abundance: NA; j_gene: TRBJ2-3; v_gene: TRBV5-1; d_gene: TRBD2; CDR3aa: ASSRTSGRGTDTQY
abundance: NA; j_gene: TRBJ2-7; v_gene: TRBV11-3; d_gene: NA; CDR3aa: ASSLAGSYEQY
abundance: NA; j_gene: TRBJ2-5; v_gene: TRBV6-4; d_gene: NA; CDR3aa: VRRTQY
abundance: NA; j_gene: TRBJ1-3; v_gene: TRBV9; d_gene: TRBD1; CDR3aa: ASSAGQGNGNTIY
abundance: NA; j_gene: TRBJ2-3; v_gene: TRBV7-2; d_gene: TRBD2; CDR3aa: ASKLAGVDTQY
abundance: NA; j_gene: TRBJ2-7; v_gene: TRBV5-5; d_gene: NA; CDR3aa: ASSLEGYYEQY
abundance: NA; j_gene: TRBJ2-5; v_gene: TRBV30; d_gene: NA; CDR3aa: AWSDTGLETQY
abundance: few; j_gene: TRBJ2-7; v_gene: TRBV5-1; d_gene: TRBD1; CDR3aa: ASSPLDRVSYEQY
abundance: NA; j_gene: TRBJ1-6; v_gene: TRBV28; d_gene: NA; CDR3aa: ASLGEYNSPLH
abundance: NA; j_gene: TRBJ1-5; v_gene: TRBV7-9; d_gene: NA; CDR3aa: ASSSNTEYSNQPQH
abundance: NA; j_gene: TRBJ2-7; v_gene: TRBV7-7; d_gene: NA; CDR3aa: ASSASRVGEQY
abundance: NA; j_gene: TRBJ1-2; v_gene: TRBV6-1; d_gene: NA; CDR3aa: ASSEFQQNYGYT
abundance: NA; j_gene: TRBJ2-1; v_gene: TRBV29-1; d_gene: NA; CDR3aa: SVEERAGGQF
abundance: few; j_gene: TRBJ1-1; v_gene: TRBV7-9; d_gene: NA; CDR3aa: ASSLAEGRTEAF
abundance: NA; j_gene: TRBJ1-6; v_gene: TRBV4-1; d_gene: NA; CDR3aa: ASLSPGRNSPLH
abundance: NA; j_gene: TRBJ2-5; v_gene: TRBV4-1; d_gene: TRBD2; CDR3aa: ASSQEGLAGEQETQY
abundance: few; j_gene: TRBJ2-7; v_gene: TRBV10-1; d_gene: TRBD1; CDR3aa: ASSESRQGLYEQY
abundance: few; j_gene: TRBJ2-7; v_gene: TRBV3-1/TRBV3-2; d_gene: TRBD2; CDR3aa: ASSQESGVSSYEQY
abundance: NA; j_gene: TRBJ1-2; v_gene: TRBV30; d_gene: NA; CDR3aa: AWSEGAGYT
abundance: medium-sized; j_gene: TRBJ2-7; v_gene: TRBV6-5; d_gene: NA; CDR3aa: ASRPTLAYSYEQY
abundance: NA; j_gene: TRBJ1-4; v_gene: TRBV28; d_gene: NA; CDR3aa: ASSHRATNEKLF
abundance: NA; j_gene: TRBJ2-3; v_gene: TRBV6-2/TRBV6-3; d_gene: NA; CDR3aa: ASSYLGQGSTDTQY
abundance: NA; j_gene: TRBJ1-4; v_gene: TRBV30; d_gene: NA; CDR3aa: AWRRESNEKLF
abundance: NA; j_gene: TRBJ2-5; v_gene: TRBV2; d_gene: NA; CDR3aa: ASSERETQY
abundance: once; j_gene: TRBJ1-5; v_gene: TRBV3-1/TRBV3-2; d_gene: TRBD1; CDR3aa: ASSHESGGQPQH
abundance: NA; j_gene: TRBJ2-3; v_gene: TRBV25-1; d_gene: NA; CDR3aa: ASSDVLEISTDTQY
abundance: NA; j_gene: TRBJ1-4; v_gene: TRBV6-1; d_gene: TRBD1; CDR3aa: ASSARDRPPGDEKLF
abundance: NA; j_gene: TRBJ2-7; v_gene: TRBV19; d_gene: NA; CDR3aa: ATASGDEQY
abundance: NA; j_gene: TRBJ2-5; v_gene: TRBV15; d_gene: TRBD2; CDR3aa: ATSRASGVQETQY
abundance: NA; j_gene: TRBJ1-3; v_gene: TRBV5-1; d_gene: TRBD1; CDR3aa: ASSLGQGRGNTIY
abundance: NA; j_gene: TRBJ2-3; v_gene: TRBV5-1; d_gene: NA; CDR3aa: ASSRWAGGTSTDTQY
abundance: NA; j_gene: TRBJ2-3; v_gene: TRBV9; d_gene: NA; CDR3aa: ASSVGPPRGTDTQY
abundance: NA; j_gene: TRBJ2-7; v_gene: TRBV10-3; d_gene: TRBD2; CDR3aa: AIMGGTSGSIYEQY
abundance: NA; j_gene: TRBJ2-1; v_gene: TRBV19; d_gene: NA; CDR3aa: ASSTQRASNEQF
abundance: NA; j_gene: TRBJ2-5; v_gene: TRBV3-1/TRBV3-2; d_gene: NA; CDR3aa: ASSPPSEQGGETQY